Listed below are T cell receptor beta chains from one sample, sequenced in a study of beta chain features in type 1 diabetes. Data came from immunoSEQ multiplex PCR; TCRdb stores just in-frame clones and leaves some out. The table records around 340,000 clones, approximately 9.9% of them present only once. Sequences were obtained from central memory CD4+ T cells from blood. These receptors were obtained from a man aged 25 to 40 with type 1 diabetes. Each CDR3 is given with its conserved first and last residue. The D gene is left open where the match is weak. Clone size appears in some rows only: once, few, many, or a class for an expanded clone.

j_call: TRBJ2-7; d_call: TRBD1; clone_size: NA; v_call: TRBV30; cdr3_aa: CAHRQGPGPYEQYF; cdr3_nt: TGTGCCCACAGACAGGGGCCTGGTCCCTACGAGCAGTACTTC
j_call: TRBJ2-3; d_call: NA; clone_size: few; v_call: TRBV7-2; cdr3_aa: CASSLRRSGSADTQYF; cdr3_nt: TGTGCCAGCAGCTTAAGGCGGTCGGGGAGCGCAGATACGCAGTATTTT
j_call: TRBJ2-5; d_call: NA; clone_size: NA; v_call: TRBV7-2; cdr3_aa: CASSPGLGMETQYF; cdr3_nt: TGTGCCAGCAGCCCCGGACTTGGTATGGAGACCCAGTACTTC
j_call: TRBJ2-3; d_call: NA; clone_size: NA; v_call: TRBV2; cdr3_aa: CAGGRDSSTDTQYF; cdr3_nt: TGTGCCGGAGGGCGGGACAGCAGCACAGATACGCAGTATTTT
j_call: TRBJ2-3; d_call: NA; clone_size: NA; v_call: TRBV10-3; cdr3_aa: CAISESSLGVDTQYF; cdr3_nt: TGTGCCATCAGTGAGTCTAGCCTCGGAGTTGATACGCAGTATTTT
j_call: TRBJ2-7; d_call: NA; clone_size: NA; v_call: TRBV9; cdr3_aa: CASSDRDGAYEQYF; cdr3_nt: TGTGCCAGCAGCGACCGGGACGGAGCCTACGAGCAGTACTTC
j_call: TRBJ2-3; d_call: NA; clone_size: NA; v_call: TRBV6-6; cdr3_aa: CASTGQYTQYF; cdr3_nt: TGTGCCAGCACCGGACAGTACACGCAGTATTTT
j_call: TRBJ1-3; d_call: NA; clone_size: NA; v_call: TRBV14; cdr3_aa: CASSWRGAGNTIYF; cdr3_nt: TGTGCCAGCAGCTGGCGGGGGGCTGGAAACACCATATATTTT
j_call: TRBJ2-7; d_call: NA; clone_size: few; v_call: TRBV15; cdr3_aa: CATSKEGGFSSYEQYF; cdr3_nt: TGTGCCACCAGCAAAGAAGGGGGGTTTTCCTCCTACGAGCAGTACTTC
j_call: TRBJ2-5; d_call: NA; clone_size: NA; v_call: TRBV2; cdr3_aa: CASSEAGSVGGETQYF; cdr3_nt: TGTGCCAGCAGTGAAGCGGGCTCCGTAGGGGGGGAGACCCAGTACTTC
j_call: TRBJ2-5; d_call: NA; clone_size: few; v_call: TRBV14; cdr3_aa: CASSQDPAGRTQYF; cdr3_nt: TGTGCCAGCAGCCAAGATCCGGCGGGCCGGACCCAGTACTTC
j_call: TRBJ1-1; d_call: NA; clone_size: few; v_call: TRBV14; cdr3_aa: CASSQDWYSTEAFF; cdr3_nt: TGTGCCAGCAGCCAAGATTGGTACAGCACTGAAGCTTTCTTT
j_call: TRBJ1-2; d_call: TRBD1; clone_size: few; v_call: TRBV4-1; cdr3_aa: CASSQEGQGHYGYTF; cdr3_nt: TGCGCCAGCAGCCAAGAGGGACAGGGACACTATGGCTACACCTTC
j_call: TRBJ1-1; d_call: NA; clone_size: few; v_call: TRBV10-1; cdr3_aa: CASSESADGKAFF; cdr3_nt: TGCGCCAGCAGTGAGTCGGCCGATGGGAAAGCTTTCTTT
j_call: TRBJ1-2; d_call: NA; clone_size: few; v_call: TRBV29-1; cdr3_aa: CSVGEQGGNYGYTF; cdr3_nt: TGCAGCGTGGGGGAACAGGGAGGGAACTATGGCTACACCTTC
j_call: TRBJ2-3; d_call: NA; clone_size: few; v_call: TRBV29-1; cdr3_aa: CSVEDLRGSTDTQYF; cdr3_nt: TGCAGCGTTGAAGATCTTCGCGGTAGCACAGATACGCAGTATTTT
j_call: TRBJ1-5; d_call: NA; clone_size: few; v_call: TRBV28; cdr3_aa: CASRDGQPQHF; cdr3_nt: TGTGCCAGCAGAGACGGTCAGCCCCAGCATTTT
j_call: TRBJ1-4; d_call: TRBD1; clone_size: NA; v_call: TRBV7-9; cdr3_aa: CASSPEGTGFEKLFF; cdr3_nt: TGTGCCAGCAGCCCCGAAGGGACAGGTTTTGAAAAACTGTTTTTT
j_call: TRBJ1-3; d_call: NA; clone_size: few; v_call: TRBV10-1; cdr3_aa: CASSESVRSTIYF; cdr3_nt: TGCGCCAGCAGTGAGTCTGTCAGGAGCACCATATATTTT
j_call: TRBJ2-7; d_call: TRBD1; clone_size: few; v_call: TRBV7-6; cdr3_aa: CASSSGQGAGEFHEQYF; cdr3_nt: TGTGCCAGCAGCTCGGGACAGGGGGCCGGGGAGTTCCACGAGCAGTACTTC
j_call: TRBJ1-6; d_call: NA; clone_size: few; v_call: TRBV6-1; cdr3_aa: CAIAPTGNSPLHF; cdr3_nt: TGTGCCATCGCCCCAACAGGGAATTCACCCCTCCACTTT
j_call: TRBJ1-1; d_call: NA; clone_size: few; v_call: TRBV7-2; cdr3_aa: CASSLLSDQAFF; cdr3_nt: TGTGCCAGCAGCTTACTGTCCGACCAAGCTTTCTTT
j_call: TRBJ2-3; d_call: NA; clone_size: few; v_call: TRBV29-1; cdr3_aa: CSVPSSIYPVPADTDTQYF; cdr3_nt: TGCAGCGTTCCTTCCTCGATCTATCCCGTCCCCGCCGACACAGATACGCAGTATTTT
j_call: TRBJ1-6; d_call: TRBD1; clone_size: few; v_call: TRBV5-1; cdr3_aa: CASSYTDRGYNSPLHF; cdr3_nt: TGCGCCAGCAGCTACACGGACAGGGGTTATAATTCACCCCTCCACTTT
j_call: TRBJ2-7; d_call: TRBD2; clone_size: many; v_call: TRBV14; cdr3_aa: CASSQGGRDEQYF; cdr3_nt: TGTGCCAGCAGCCAAGGAGGGAGGGACGAGCAGTACTTC
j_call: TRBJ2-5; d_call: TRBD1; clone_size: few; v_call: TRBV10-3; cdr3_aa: CAIRPGTGAEETQYF; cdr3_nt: TGTGCCATTCGTCCCGGGACAGGGGCCGAAGAGACCCAGTACTTC
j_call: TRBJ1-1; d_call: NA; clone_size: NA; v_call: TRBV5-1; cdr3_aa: CASSSSSQQGNTEAFF; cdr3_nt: TGCGCCAGCAGCTCGAGCAGCCAACAGGGGAACACTGAAGCTTTCTTT
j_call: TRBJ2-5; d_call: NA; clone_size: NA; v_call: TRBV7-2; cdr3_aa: CASSLESGEETQYF; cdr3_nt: TGTGCCAGCAGCTTAGAATCCGGGGAAGAGACCCAGTACTTC
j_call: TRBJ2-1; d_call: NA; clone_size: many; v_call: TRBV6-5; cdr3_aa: CASRSATGNEQFF; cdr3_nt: TGTGCCAGCAGGTCTGCTACAGGGAATGAGCAGTTCTTC
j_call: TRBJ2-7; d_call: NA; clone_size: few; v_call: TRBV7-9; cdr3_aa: CASSLSGRGDEQYF; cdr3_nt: TGTGCCAGCAGCCTGAGCGGCAGGGGTGACGAGCAGTACTTC
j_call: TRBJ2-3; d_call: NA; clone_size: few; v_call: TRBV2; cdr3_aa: CASRISQGQYF; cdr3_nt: TGTGCCAGCAGGATCTCCCAGGGGCAGTATTTT
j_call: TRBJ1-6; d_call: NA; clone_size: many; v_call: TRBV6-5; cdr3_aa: CASSYSGGRENSPLHF; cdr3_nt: TGTGCCAGCAGTTACTCGGGGGGCAGGGAGAATTCACCCCTCCACTTT
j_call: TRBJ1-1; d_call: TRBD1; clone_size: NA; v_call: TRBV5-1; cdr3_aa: CASSLETRQGNRAFF; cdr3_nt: TGCGCCAGCAGCTTGGAAACGAGACAGGGGAATCGGGCTTTCTTT
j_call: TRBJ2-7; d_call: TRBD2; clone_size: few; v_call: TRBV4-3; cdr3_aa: CASSQEAGSSYEQYF; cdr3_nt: TGCGCCAGCAGCCAAGAAGCGGGGAGCTCCTACGAGCAGTACTTC
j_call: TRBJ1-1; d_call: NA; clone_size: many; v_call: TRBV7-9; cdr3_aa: CASNGQKNTEAFF; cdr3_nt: TGTGCCAGCAATGGACAGAAGAACACTGAAGCTTTCTTT
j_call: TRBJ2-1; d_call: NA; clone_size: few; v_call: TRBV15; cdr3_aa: CATSKGDTGDEQFF; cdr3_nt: TGTGCCACCAGCAAGGGGGATACGGGCGATGAGCAGTTCTTC
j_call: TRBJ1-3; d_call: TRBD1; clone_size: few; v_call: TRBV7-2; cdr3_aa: CASSLASTGGQNTIYF; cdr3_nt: TGTGCCAGCAGCTTAGCGTCCACAGGGGGCCAGAACACCATATATTTT
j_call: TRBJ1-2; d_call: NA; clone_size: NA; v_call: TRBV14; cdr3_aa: CASSQAHREANLYGYTF; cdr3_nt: TGTGCCAGCAGCCAAGCGCACAGGGAGGCGAACCTCTATGGCTACACCTTC
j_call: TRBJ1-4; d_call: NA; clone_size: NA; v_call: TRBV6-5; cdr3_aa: CASSYSNRAGEKLFF; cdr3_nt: TGTGCCAGCAGTTACTCGAACAGGGCCGGCGAAAAACTGTTTTTT
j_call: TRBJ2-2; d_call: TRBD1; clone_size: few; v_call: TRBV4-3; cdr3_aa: CASSQEVQGFSGELFF; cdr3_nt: TGCGCCAGCAGCCAAGAGGTACAGGGGTTTTCCGGGGAGCTGTTTTTT
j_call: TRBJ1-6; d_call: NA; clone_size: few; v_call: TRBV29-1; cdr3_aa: CSARASYNSPLHF; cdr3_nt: TGCAGCGCGCGGGCCTCCTATAATTCACCCCTCCACTTT
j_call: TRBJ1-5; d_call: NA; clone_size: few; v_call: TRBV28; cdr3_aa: CASSLGNQPQHF; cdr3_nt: TGTGCCAGCAGTTTAGGCAATCAGCCCCAGCATTTT